Below, 19 T cell receptor beta chains from the same sample are listed, as sequenced in a study of T cells in localized non-small cell lung cancer. TCRdb keeps only in-frame clones here, not all; method: immunoSEQ multiplex PCR. The table includes 30,000 to 35,000 clones, approximately 93% detected once. Specimen: peripheral blood, collected before any cancer treatment. The receptors derive from a female donor over 55 with stage I lung adenocarcinoma.

This sequence joins TRBV9 and TRBJ2-7; the D gene is possibly TRBD1 (5 bases). This CDR3 comprises 14 residues. Germline CDR1 and CDR2: SGDLS and YYNGEE. The V and J ends lost 3 bases and 1 base respectively, with 11 bases between them. The CDR3 loop is CASSEGPASYEQYF. The CDR3, as DNA: TGTGCCAGCAGCGAGGGGCCCGCTTCCTACGAGCAGTACTTC.

The chain employs TRBV18 and TRBJ2-7; D could derive from TRBD1 or TRBD2 (5 bases each). V was cut by 1 base and J by 0 bases, with 7 bases left in between. The CDR3 length is 14 residues. Germline values: CDR1 KGHSH, CDR2 LQKENI. The CDR3 loop reads CASSPRDGSYEQYV. The CDR3, as DNA: TGTGCCAGCTCACCACGGGACGGCTCCTACGAGCAGTACGTC.

This sequence joins TRBV9 and TRBJ1-2, with D maybe TRBD1 (6 bases). Germline lookup yields CDR1 SGDLS and CDR2 YYNGEE. The V gene lost 0 bases and the J gene lost 4 bases, with 10 bases spanning the gap. This CDR3 comprises 14 residues. CDR3 protein: CASSVGGQGYGYTF. The CDR3 nucleotides read TGTGCCAGCAGCGTAGGGGGGCAGGGCTATGGCTACACCTTC.

The V and J genes are TRBV29-1 and TRBJ1-1; 10 nucleotides line up with TRBD1. CDR1 and CDR2 (germline): SQVTM, ANQGSEA. This CDR3 region has 14 residues. V lost 7 bases to trimming and J lost 4 bases; unmatched junction nucleotides: 9. In DNA, the CDR3 is TGCAGCGCGAAGACAGGGGGCTTGGGCACTGAAGCTTTCTTT. This sequence encodes CSAKTGGLGTEAFF. Supplemented by reference TRBV29-1 and TRBJ1-1, the full variable domain reads SAVISQKPSRDICQRGTSLTIQCQVDSQVTMMFWYRQQPGQSLTLIATANQGSEATYESGFVIDKFPISRPNLTFSTLTVSNMSPEDSSIYLCSAKTGGLGTEAFFGQGTRLTVV.

The chain uses TRBV6-6 and TRBJ1-2, with TRBD1 identical over 9 bases. The CDR3 contains 15 residues. Looked up from germline, CDR1 is MNHNY and CDR2 is SVGAGI (reference sequence). V shed 5 bases, J shed 8 bases, and the junction held 12 bases outside the gene matches. CDR3 coding DNA: TGTGCCAGCAGTCACACAGGGGGCGTCCTATTAGGCTACACCTTC. This encodes CASSHTGGVLLGYTF.

CDR3 amino acids: CASSAAGGYYEQYF. CDR3 DNA: TGTGCCAGCAGCGCAGCGGGGGGGTACTACGAGCAGTACTTC. This sequence joins TRBV6-5 and TRBJ2-7; 10 bases map to TRBD2. The junction had 5 bases not matched to a gene; V was cut back by 6 bases and J by 3 bases. Germline CDR1 is MNHEY and CDR2 is SVGAGI. CDR3 length equals 14 residues.

This clone was picked up one time. This chain uses TRBV7-9 with TRBJ2-7; no clear D gene. Looked up from germline, CDR1 is SEHNR and CDR2 is FQNEAQ (reference sequence). The CDR3 loop spans 13 amino acids. Trimming pared 2 bases from V and 3 bases from J, leaving 8 bases between. DNA of the CDR3: TGTGCCAGCAGCTTAAAAGGGTTCTACGAGCAGTACTTC. Protein product: CASSLKGFYEQYF.

This clone was seen a single time. The chain's CDR3 is CASSLALGLVLDPSGNTIYF. The CDR3 coding sequence is TGTGCCAGCAGCTTAGCCCTCGGCCTGGTCTTGGACCCCTCTGGAAACACCATATATTTT. The chain links TRBV7-6 to TRBJ1-3; D unresolved. The CDR3 consists of 20 residues. V was pared by 0 bases and J by 0 bases, with 21 bases between. Germline V gives CDR1 SGHVS, CDR2 FNYEAQ.

The chain is built from TRBV28 and TRBJ2-2, with 7 positions matching TRBD2. Trimming at V came to 4 bases and at J to 0 bases, leaving 2 bases not matched to a gene. Germline V gives CDR1 MDHEN, CDR2 SYDVKM. The CDR3 has 15 residues. CDR3 loop: CASSSSGTNTGELFF. DNA for the CDR3: TGTGCCAGCAGTTCTAGCGGAACGAACACCGGGGAGCTGTTTTTT.

The chain has TRBV5-1 and TRBJ2-5, with 7 bases that match TRBD1. This CDR3 is built from 13 residues. V trimming: 4 bases; J trimming: 4 bases; junction bases outside the gene matches: 4. The germline gives CDR1 SGHRS, CDR2 YFSETQ. As DNA, the CDR3 is TGCGCCAGCAGCCAAGGGGGCGGAGAGACCCAGTACTTC. Translated, it gives CASSQGGGETQYF.

This clone has just one count. This chain links TRBV10-1 with TRBJ1-5; no clear D. The ends were cut back, 2 bases at V and 3 bases at J, with 5 bases in the middle. Germline values: CDR1 WNHNN, CDR2 SYGVQD (reference sequence). There are 13 residues in the CDR3. The CDR3 spells CASSERINQPQHF. The CDR3 bases are TGCGCCAGCAGTGAGAGGATCAATCAGCCCCAGCATTTT.

The rearrangement uses TRBV27 and TRBJ2-1; unclear D gene. The length of the CDR3 is 16 residues. From germline, CDR1 is MNHEY and CDR2 SMNVEV (reference sequence). V lost 6 bases to trimming and J lost 0 bases, with 15 bases between them. CDR3 loop: CASSLAPLRSYNEQFF. The CDR3 DNA is TGTGCCAGCAGCCTCGCCCCCCTACGCTCCTACAATGAGCAGTTCTTC.

This chain uses TRBV5-6 with TRBJ2-1; TRBD2 aligns across 8 bases. The CDR3 spans 16 residues. Germline CDR1 reads SGHDT; CDR2 reads YYEEEE. Unmatched junction bases numbered 6, after V lost 4 bases and J lost 0 bases. Written as DNA, the CDR3 is TGTGCCAGCAGCCTAAGGACTAGCAACTCCTACAATGAGCAGTTCTTC. It translates to CASSLRTSNSYNEQFF.

The V call is TRBV5-1, the J call TRBJ2-1; TRBD1 matches 8 bases. Germline lookup yields CDR1 SGHRS and CDR2 YFSETQ. The ends lost 3 bases at V and 0 bases at J; junction bases unmatched: 2. CDR3 size: 15 residues. The CDR3 DNA sequence: TGCGCCAGCAGCTCAGGGGGCATCTCCTACAATGAGCAGTTCTTC. Its translation is CASSSGGISYNEQFF.

The sample holds one count of this clone. J is TRBJ2-3 and V is TRBV5-1; D is ambiguous. V lost 0 bases and J 5 bases, leaving 7 bases between the germline ends. This CDR3 has 13 residues. Germline V gene data show CDR1 as SGHRS and CDR2 as YFSETQ. DNA for the CDR3: TGCGCCAGCAGCTTGGTGGGTGAAGATACGCAGTATTTT. Translation gives CASSLVGEDTQYF.

The chain uses TRBV5-6 and TRBJ1-4; 9 nucleotides align to TRBD1. V lost 3 bases, J lost 11 bases, and 5 bases stayed unmatched. CDR3 length: 13 amino acids. Germline values: CDR1 SGHDT, CDR2 YYEEEE. CDR3 in DNA: TGTGCCAGCAGCTACCGGGACAGGGCTAAACTGTTTTTT. Translating it yields CASSYRDRAKLFF.

The chain recombines TRBV6-5 with TRBJ2-7; TRBD2 matches 8 bases. V trimming: 2 bases; J trimming: 5 bases; junction bases outside the gene matches: 5. Germline V lookup: CDR1 MNHEY, CDR2 SVGAGI. The CDR3 totals 14 residues. The CDR3 DNA sequence: TGTGCCAGCAGTTACGGGCGGGGGGCCCACGAGCAGTACTTC. Residues: CASSYGRGAHEQYF.

The J gene is TRBJ2-7, the V gene TRBV6-5; 7 nucleotides agree with TRBD2. The germline V gene has CDR1 MNHEY and CDR2 SVGAGI. The CDR3 extends over 13 amino acids. V dropped 6 bases and J dropped 5; count of bases not matched to a gene: 7. CDR3 nucleotides: TGTGCCAGCAGAGAGACTAGCAGGAACGAGCAGTACGTC. It specifies CASRETSRNEQYV.

This chain's CDR3 is CASKISEETQYF. CDR3 nucleotide sequence: TGTGCCAGCAAAATTTCGGAAGAGACCCAGTACTTC. The chain carries TRBV5-8 and TRBJ2-5; D gene ambiguous. The germline V gene encodes CDR1 SGHTS and CDR2 YDEGEE. The CDR3 runs to 12 residues. V lost 6 bases, J lost 3 bases, and 9 bases lay in between.